Sequencing of this T cell receptor (beta chain) was carried out in a study of blood T cell repertoires in COVID-19. About the research overall: Acute and convalescent COVID-19 samples came from the United States, Italy and Spain. The analysed material was cDNA or gDNA that came from T cells, B-cell-depleted T cells, or PBMCs.

In the authors' workflow: Amplification of reference gene primers provided the estimated nucleated cell counts. Sequencing was performed with immunoSEQ multiplex PCR; in TCRdb, only in-frame clones are kept and a portion is missing. For V, J and clone size, that table is used; D and trimming come from the DNA. The sample consists of 110,000 or so clones, 65% to 80% of them appearing once. Germline CDR1 reads SGHAT; CDR2 reads FQNNGV. After removal of 5 bases from V and 3 bases from J, the junction contained 8 bases not matched to a gene. The CDR3 has 16 amino acids. The clonotype was recovered from a woman between 40 and 55 years old with acute or convalescent COVID-19. V is TRBV11-2 and J is TRBJ2-3, with 10 bases fitting TRBD2. Sequencing was performed on peripheral blood. The CDR3 bases are TGTGCCAGCAGCCAGTTAAGCGGGGGGGAGACAGATACGCAGTATTTT. It encodes CASSQLSGGETDTQYF.